A single sample gave rise to the 16 T cell receptor beta chains below, sequenced in a study of cytomegalovirus exposure and HLA in healthy donors. Primers included in the PCR were 60 Vbeta and 13 Jbeta primers. TCRdb keeps only in-frame clones here, not all; method: immunoSEQ multiplex PCR. The sample holds tens of thousands of clones, 82% seen once. Sequencing was done on a sample of PBMCs. The receptors were gathered from a woman aged 18-29 years in good health and CMV-seronegative.

The CDR3 loop is CAVGQGAGGYTF. In nucleotides, the CDR3 is TGTGCCGTCGGACAGGGGGCTGGTGGCTACACCTTC. The genes are TRBV30 and TRBJ1-2; TRBD1 aligns across 11 bases. V gave up 8 bases and J gave up 7 bases; unmatched junction bases: 6. The CDR3 extends over 12 amino acids. CDR1 is GTSNPN, CDR2 SVGIG, per germline (reference sequence). Full variable domain (remainder filled in from reference TRBV30 and TRBJ1-2): SQTIHQWPATLVQPVGSPLSLECTVEGTSNPNLYWYRQAAGRGLQLLFYSVGIGQISSEVPQNLSASRPQDRQFILSSKKLLLSDSGFYLCAVGQGAGGYTFGSGTRLTVV.

V and J are TRBV5-6 and TRBJ1-2; D is undetermined. The CDR3 totals 14 residues. The germline CDR1 and CDR2 sequences are SGHDT and YYEEEE. V was cut by 3 bases and J by 4 bases, with 13 bases left in between. CDR3 residues: CASSYAEQTYGYTF. In nucleotides, the CDR3 is TGTGCCAGCAGCTATGCGGAGCAGACCTATGGCTACACCTTC.

This chain joins TRBV30 and TRBJ1-4; 8 bases line up with TRBD1. Trimming removed 3 bases from V and 15 bases from J; junction bases left unmatched: 6. Germline V gene sequence: CDR1 GTSNPN, CDR2 SVGIG (reference sequence). The CDR3 extends over 11 amino acids. The CDR3 is CAWSLQGVLFF. CDR3 DNA: TGTGCCTGGAGCCTACAGGGGGTGTTGTTTTTT.

The rearrangement uses TRBV27 and TRBJ2-7; TRBD2 might be the D (5 bases). Trimming pared 8 bases from V and 4 bases from J, leaving 15 bases between. From germline, CDR1 is MNHEY and CDR2 SMNVEV (reference sequence). The CDR3 runs to 13 residues. The CDR3 loop reads CASRLSPGYEQYF. The CDR3 DNA sequence: TGTGCCAGCCGGCTAAGTCCGGGGTACGAGCAGTACTTC.

This clone was seen more than once but under ten times. The chain recombines TRBV15 with TRBJ1-1; D is perhaps TRBD1 (5 bases). Per the germline V gene, CDR1 is LNHNV and CDR2 is YYDKDF (reference sequence). The CDR3 has 17 residues. V was cut by 0 bases and J by 0 bases, with 14 bases left in between. The CDR3 bases are TGTGCCACCAGCAGAGATGAAGCAGGACACATGAACACTGAAGCTTTCTTT. It yields the protein CATSRDEAGHMNTEAFF.

The chain is built from TRBV5-1 and TRBJ1-5; D unresolved. CDR1 and CDR2 from the germline V gene are SGHRS and YFSETQ. The CDR3 sequence is 13 residues long. V was clipped by 0 bases and J by 5 bases, with 6 bases between them. CDR3 bases: TGCGCCAGCAGCTTGGGGGGAGATCAGCCCCAGCATTTT. Translation gives CASSLGGDQPQHF.

This clone has a handful of counts. V and J are TRBV4-1 and TRBJ2-7; 9 positions agree with TRBD1. This CDR3 is built from 18 residues. V dropped 1 base and J dropped 2; count of bases not matched to a gene: 12. Germline CDR1 MGHRA, CDR2 YSYEKL. This CDR3 is CASSQGLGGQGVTYEQYF. In nucleotides, the CDR3 is TGCGCCAGCAGCCAAGGCTTGGGGGGACAGGGCGTAACCTACGAGCAGTACTTC.

This clone appeared a few times. The rearrangement links TRBV6-1 to TRBJ2-5; 10 nucleotides line up with TRBD2. Losses at the gene ends were 1 base for V and 5 bases for J; bases not matched to a gene: 7. The CDR3 runs to 16 residues. The germline gives CDR1 MNHNS, CDR2 SASEGT. CDR3 residues: CASSEESGRGWETQYF. The DNA of the CDR3 is TGTGCCAGCAGTGAAGAAAGCGGGAGGGGTTGGGAGACCCAGTACTTC.

This clone has a single count. CDR3 amino acids: CASSSPGVSGANVLTF. DNA for the CDR3: TGTGCCAGCAGCTCCCCGGGGGTCTCTGGGGCCAACGTCCTGACTTTC. V is TRBV7-2 and J is TRBJ2-6; weak D call: TRBD2 (6 bases). Per the germline V gene, CDR1 is SGHTA and CDR2 is FQGNSA. The CDR3 spans 16 residues. With 4 bases removed from V and 0 bases from J, the gap between germline ends came to 10 bases.

This chain uses TRBV11-2 with TRBJ2-7, with D maybe TRBD1 (6 bases). Germline CDR1 SGHAT, CDR2 FQNNGV. V dropped 0 bases and J dropped 4 bases, with 10 bases sitting between them. The length of the CDR3 is 14 residues. The DNA for the CDR3 is TGTGCCAGCAGCTTAGAACGAACAGGGTACGAGCAGTACTTC. Encoded protein: CASSLERTGYEQYF.

V and J are TRBV15 and TRBJ2-7, with 10 bases fitting TRBD1. Germline-derived CDR1 and CDR2 are LNHNV and YYDKDF (reference sequence). This CDR3 is 15 amino acids long. The J segment lost 6 bases and the V segment lost 0 bases, leaving 5 bases of the junction unmatched. As DNA, the CDR3 is TGTGCCACCAGCAGAGATAAACGGACAGGGGGCGAGCAGTACTTC. Its protein is CATSRDKRTGGEQYF.

CDR3 sequence: CAGRQGTEAFF. DNA of the CDR3: TGTGCCGGTAGACAGGGCACTGAAGCTTTCTTT. The chain has TRBV30 and TRBJ1-1; 7 nucleotides line up with TRBD1. V shed 8 bases, J shed 4 bases, and the junction held 4 bases outside the gene matches. CDR3 size: 11 residues. CDR1 and CDR2 (germline): GTSNPN, SVGIG (reference sequence). The full variable domain, its missing parts supplied by reference TRBV30 and TRBJ1-1, is SQTIHQWPATLVQPVGSPLSLECTVEGTSNPNLYWYRQAAGRGLQLLFYSVGIGQISSEVPQNLSASRPQDRQFILSSKKLLLSDSGFYLCAGRQGTEAFFGQGTRLTVV.

The chain has TRBV30 and TRBJ2-3, with D tentatively TRBD1 (5 bases). Trimming took off 7 bases at V and 6 bases at J, with 11 bases between the two ends. The CDR3 totals 11 residues. The germline V gene encodes CDR1 GTSNPN and CDR2 SVGIG (reference sequence). The DNA of the CDR3 is TGTGCCTCAGGGTCGGCGGATACGCAGTATTTT. As protein: CASGSADTQYF.

This clone was counted between two and nine times. The chain carries TRBV13 and TRBJ2-3; weak D call: TRBD2 (5 bases). V dropped 5 bases and J dropped 2 bases, with 8 bases sitting between them. The CDR3 is 13 amino acids. Per the germline V gene, CDR1 is PRHDT and CDR2 is FYEKMQ (reference sequence). CDR3 loop: CASSPGYTDTQYF. CDR3 nucleotide sequence: TGTGCCAGCAGCCCGGGATACACAGATACGCAGTATTTT.

This chain connects TRBV5-1 to TRBJ2-7; possible D gene TRBD2, 6 bases. The CDR3 extends over 15 amino acids. Germline V gene data show CDR1 as SGHRS and CDR2 as YFSETQ. Deletions cut 0 bases from V and 3 bases from J, with 13 bases between. CDR3 region: CASSLEGGGVYEQYF. CDR3 DNA sequence: TGCGCCAGCAGCTTGGAGGGAGGAGGGGTCTACGAGCAGTACTTC.

This sequence joins TRBV27 and TRBJ1-5, with TRBD1 matching over 9 bases. This CDR3 is built from 15 residues. V shed 3 bases, J shed 9 bases, and the junction held 9 bases outside the gene matches. Germline loops: CDR1 MNHEY, CDR2 SMNVEV (reference sequence). The CDR3: CASSLSGTGIGPQHF. CDR3 sequence (DNA): TGTGCCAGCAGTTTGTCCGGGACAGGGATTGGGCCCCAGCATTTT.